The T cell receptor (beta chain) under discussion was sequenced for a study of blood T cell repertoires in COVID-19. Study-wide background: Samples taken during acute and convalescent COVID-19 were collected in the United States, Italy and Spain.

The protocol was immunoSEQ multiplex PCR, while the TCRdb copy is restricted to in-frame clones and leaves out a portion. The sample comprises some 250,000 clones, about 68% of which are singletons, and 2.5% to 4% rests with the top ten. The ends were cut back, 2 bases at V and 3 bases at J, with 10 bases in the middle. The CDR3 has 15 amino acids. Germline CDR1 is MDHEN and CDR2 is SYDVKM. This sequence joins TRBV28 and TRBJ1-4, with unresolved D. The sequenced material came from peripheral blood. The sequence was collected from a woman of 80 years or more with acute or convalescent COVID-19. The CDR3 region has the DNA TGTGCCAGCAGTTTAGGAGGCATCCCTAATGAAAAACTGTTTTTT. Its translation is CASSLGGIPNEKLFF.